The clone carrying this T cell receptor (beta chain) came up once. Per germline, CDR1 MDHEN and CDR2 SYDVKM. The CDR3 has 14 amino acids. J was trimmed by 5 bases and V by 6 bases; bases with no gene match: 5. In the original processing: Amplification with reference gene primers provided the estimates of nucleated cell counts. Method: immunoSEQ multiplex PCR; TCRdb's copy keeps in-frame clones and lacks some. D and trimming come from the DNA, and the V and J calls and clone size come from that table. The table lists just under 300,000 clones, around nine tenths of them singletons, with 1.3% in the top ten. This specimen comes from a study of blood T cell repertoires in COVID-19.

The chain combines TRBV28 with TRBJ1-3; 9 bases align to TRBD1. The receptor comes from a man aged 65 to 85 with acute or convalescent COVID-19. Sequences were obtained from peripheral blood. In nucleotides, the CDR3 is TGTGCCAGCAGGGGACAGGGTCATAGAAACACCATATATTTT. Protein product: CASRGQGHRNTIYF.